These 9 T cell receptor beta chains share one sample of origin, sequenced in a study of OX40 agonist ivuxolimab in advanced cancers. Generated by immunoSEQ multiplex PCR, the TCRdb table keeps only in-frame clones and is missing some. The sample consists of tens of thousands of clones, 87% of them appearing once. Sequencing was performed on CD4+ or CD8+ T cells sorted from blood, taken in a trial of the OX40 agonist ivuxolimab. Receptors originate from an adult with an advanced solid tumor such as melanoma, head and neck, liver or kidney cancer.

The gene calls are TRBV11-2 and TRBJ2-6; unclear D gene. This CDR3 contains 13 residues. Germline V lookup: CDR1 SGHAT, CDR2 FQNNGV. V lost 8 bases to trimming and J lost 2 bases, with 7 bases between them. CDR3 nucleotides: TGTGCCAGCCAAAAGACTGGGGCCAACGTCCTGACTTTC. Its translation: CASQKTGANVLTF.

This chain joins TRBV6-6 and TRBJ2-5; TRBD1 matches at 12 bases. Unmatched junction bases numbered 7, after V lost 6 bases and J lost 5 bases. Germline V gene data show CDR1 as MNHNY and CDR2 as SVGAGI (reference sequence). The CDR3 is 15 amino acids. The CDR3 reads CASSRGTGGAETQYF. CDR3 coding DNA: TGTGCCAGCAGCCGCGGGACAGGGGGCGCGGAGACCCAGTACTTC.

The chain employs TRBV5-4 and TRBJ2-7; no clear D. Trimming left V 5 bases short and J 10 bases short, with 4 bases between. CDR1 SGHNT and CDR2 YYREEE come from the germline V gene (reference sequence). The CDR3 has 8 residues. The CDR3 here is CASRRQYF. The CDR3 DNA is TGTGCCAGCAGACGCCAGTACTTC.

Turning to this clone: Different DNA sequences within this sample yield the same CDR3. The chain employs TRBV5-4 and TRBJ1-1; D possibly corresponds to TRBD1 (6 bases). V lost 6 bases to trimming and J lost 1 base, with 19 bases between them. Germline lookup yields CDR1 SGHNT and CDR2 YYREEE (reference sequence). CDR3 length equals 16 residues. Here the CDR3 DNA reads TGTGCCAGCATCCCTCGAGGGGGGGATTCGAACACTGAAGCTTTCTTT. It is translated as CASIPRGGDSNTEAFF. Drawing the rest from reference TRBV5-4 and TRBJ1-1, the complete variable domain is ETGVTQSPTHLIKTRGQQVTLRCSSQSGHNTVSWYQQALGQGPQFIFQYYREEENGRGNFPPRFSGLQFPNYSSELNVNALELDDSALYLCASIPRGGDSNTEAFFGQGTRLTVV.

The rearrangement joins TRBV11-2 to TRBJ2-7; a weak D match, TRBD2 (5 bases). CDR3 length: 14 residues. Trimming removed 5 bases from V and 5 bases from J, with 16 bases in between. CDR1 is SGHAT and CDR2 is FQNNGV in the germline V gene. The CDR3 spells CASSLTRGSDEQYF. The CDR3 bases are TGTGCCAGCAGCCTAACGAGAGGGAGTGACGAGCAGTACTTC. The variable domain in full, completed from reference TRBV11-2 and TRBJ2-7, reads EAGVAQSPRYKIIEKRQSVAFWCNPISGHATLYWYQQILGQGPKLLIQFQNNGVVDDSQLPKDRFSAERLKGVDSTLKIQPAKLEDSAVYLCASSLTRGSDEQYFGPGTRLTVT.

The chain uses TRBV7-2 and TRBJ2-7; D ambiguous. This CDR3 is built from 14 residues. Per germline, CDR1 SGHTA and CDR2 FQGNSA. V lost 3 bases to trimming and J lost 0 bases, with 9 bases between them. The CDR3 nucleotides read TGTGCCAGCAGCTTTGTGGGATACTCCTACGAGCAGTACTTC. Its translation is CASSFVGYSYEQYF. Using reference TRBV7-2 and TRBJ2-7 for the parts outside the CDR3, the full variable domain is GAGVSQSPSNKVTEKGKDVELRCDPISGHTALYWYRQSLGQGLEFLIYFQGNSAPDKSGLPSDRFSAERTGGSVSTLTIQRTQQEDSAVYLCASSFVGYSYEQYFGPGTRLTVT.

The CDR3 here is CASSEASDSRGGKLFF. CDR3 bases: TGTGCCAGCAGTGAAGCGAGCGACTCCCGGGGGGGAAAACTGTTTTTT. The chain has TRBV2 and TRBJ1-4, with TRBD1 as a possible D gene (5 bases). V lost 0 bases and J 10 bases, leaving 18 bases between the germline ends. This CDR3 spans 16 amino acids. Germline values: CDR1 SNHLY, CDR2 FYNNEI. The entire variable domain, with the rest obtained from reference TRBV2 and TRBJ1-4, is as follows: EPEVTQTPSHQVTQMGQEVILRCVPISNHLYFYWYRQILGQKVEFLVSFYNNEISEKSEIFDDQFSVERPDGSNFTLKIRSTKLEDSAMYFCASSEASDSRGGKLFFGSGTQLSVL.

The chain is built from TRBV19 and TRBJ1-5; TRBD1 is a possible D gene (5 bases). Deletions cut 3 bases from V and 3 bases from J, with 15 bases between. CDR3 length equals 16 residues. CDR1 and CDR2 (germline): LNHDA, SQIVND (reference sequence). CDR3 loop: CASSIPRDVYNQPQHF. As DNA, the CDR3 is TGTGCCAGTAGTATCCCCCGGGACGTCTACAATCAGCCCCAGCATTTT.

The gene calls are TRBV5-5 and TRBJ2-7; possible D gene TRBD2, 7 bases. V gave up 8 bases and J gave up 5 bases, with 14 bases separating them. Germline-derived CDR1 and CDR2 are SGHKS and YYEKEE (reference sequence). CDR3 size: 12 residues. The CDR3 sequence: CARRGGRNEQYF. The CDR3 DNA reads TGTGCCAGGAGGGGGGGCCGTAACGAGCAGTACTTC. Supplemented by reference TRBV5-5 and TRBJ2-7, the full variable domain reads DAGVTQSPTHLIKTRGQQVTLRCSPISGHKSVSWYQQVLGQGPQFIFQYYEKEERGRGNFPDRFSARQFPNYSSELNVNALLLGDSALYLCARRGGRNEQYFGPGTRLTVT.